Included here is one TCR beta chain sequence, with context. The antigen is unknown. Looked up from germline, CDR1 is MDHEN and CDR2 is SYDVKM. This CDR3 has 14 amino acids. With 8 bases removed from V and 7 bases from J, the gap between germline ends came to 15 bases. Sequencing used immunoSEQ multiplex PCR; TCRdb keeps in-frame clones, though not all of them. The sample includes 22,000 or so clones, more than 70% seen only once; the top ten take approximately 13%. These data come from a study of CD4 T cells in relation to SARS-CoV-2 and coronaviruses. Before the COVID-19 pandemic, during about 2010-2018, CD4+ T cells were taken from unexposed donors. After around nine days of culture, CD4+ T cells were isolated.

The chain uses TRBV28 and TRBJ1-6, with D possibly being TRBD1 (6 bases). The sample taken for sequencing was CD4+ T cells from PBMCs, cultured in vitro. This receptor was obtained from a human donor in good health. CDR3 in DNA: TGTGCCAGCCTTATGAGGGGGTGGAATTCACCCCTCCACTTT. Encoded protein: CASLMRGWNSPLHF.